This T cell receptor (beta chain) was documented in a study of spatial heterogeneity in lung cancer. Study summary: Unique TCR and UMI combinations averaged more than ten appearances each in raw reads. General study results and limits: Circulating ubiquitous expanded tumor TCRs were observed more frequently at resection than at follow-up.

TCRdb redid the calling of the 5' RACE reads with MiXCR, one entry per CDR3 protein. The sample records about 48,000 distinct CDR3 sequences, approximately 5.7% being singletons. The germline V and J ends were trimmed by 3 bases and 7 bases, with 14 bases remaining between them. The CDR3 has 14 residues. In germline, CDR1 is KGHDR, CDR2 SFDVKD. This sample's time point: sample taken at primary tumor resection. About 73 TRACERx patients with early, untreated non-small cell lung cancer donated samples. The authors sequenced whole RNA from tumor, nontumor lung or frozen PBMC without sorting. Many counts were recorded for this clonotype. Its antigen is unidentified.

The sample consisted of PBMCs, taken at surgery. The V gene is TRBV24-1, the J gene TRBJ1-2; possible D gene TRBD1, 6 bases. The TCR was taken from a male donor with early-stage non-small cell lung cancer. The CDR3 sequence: CATSDNRAGGGYTF. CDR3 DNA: TGTGCCACCAGTGATAACAGGGCTGGCGGTGGCTACACCTTC.